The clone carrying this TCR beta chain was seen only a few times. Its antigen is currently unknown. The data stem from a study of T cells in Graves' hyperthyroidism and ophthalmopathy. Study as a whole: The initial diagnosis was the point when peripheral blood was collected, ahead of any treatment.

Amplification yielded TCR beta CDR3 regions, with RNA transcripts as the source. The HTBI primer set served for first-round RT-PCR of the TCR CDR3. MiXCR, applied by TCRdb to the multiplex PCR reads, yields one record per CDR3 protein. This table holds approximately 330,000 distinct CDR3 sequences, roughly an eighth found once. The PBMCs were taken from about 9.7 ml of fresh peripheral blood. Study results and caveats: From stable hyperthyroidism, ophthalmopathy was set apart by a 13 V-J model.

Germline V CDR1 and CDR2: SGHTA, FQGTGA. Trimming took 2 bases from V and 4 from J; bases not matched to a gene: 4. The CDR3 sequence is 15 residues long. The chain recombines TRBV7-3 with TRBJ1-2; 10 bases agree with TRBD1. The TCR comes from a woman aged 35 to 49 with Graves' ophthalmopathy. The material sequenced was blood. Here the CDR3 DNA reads TGTGCCAGCAGCTTAGGGACAGGGGAATTCTATGGCTACACCTTC. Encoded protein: CASSLGTGEFYGYTF.